This is a list of T cell receptor beta chains from one sample in a study of CD8 T cells in ankylosing spondylitis. TCRdb fed the 5' RACE reads into MiXCR, producing one record per CDR3 protein. This table holds around 230,000 distinct CDR3 sequences, around 7.8% found once. Sequenced input: blood, either unsorted or a sorted T cell fraction (not recorded which). Every receptor here comes from a male donor with ankylosing spondylitis or in good health (not recorded which). The CDR3 runs from the conserved cysteine through the conserved F or W. A D gene is named only where the DNA matches it firmly. The listing skips clone size in some rows; elsewhere it reads once, few, many or a size class.

cdr3_aa cdr3_nt v_call clone_size j_call d_call
CSAQTSGSYEQYF TGCAGTGCTCAGACTAGCGGCTCCTACGAGCAGTACTTC TRBV20-1 many TRBJ2-7 TRBD2
CATRRIQGREETQYF TGTGCCACCAGACGTATACAGGGGAGGGAAGAGACCCAGTACTTC TRBV15 many TRBJ2-5 -
CASSQRDSANTEAFF TGCGCCAGCAGCCAAAGGGACAGTGCTAACACTGAAGCTTTCTTT TRBV4-1 many TRBJ1-1 TRBD1
CASSPGSMQAFF TGCGCCAGCAGTCCAGGATCCATGCAAGCTTTCTTT TRBV10-2 many TRBJ1-1 -
CSARFLDFYGYTF TGCAGTGCTAGGTTCCTGGATTTCTATGGCTACACCTTC TRBV20-1 many TRBJ1-2 -
CASSIGTENTEAFF TGTGCCAGCAGCATCGGGACAGAGAACACTGAAGCTTTCTTT TRBV5-4 - TRBJ1-1 TRBD1
CASSESEGGIETQYF TGTGCCAGCAGTGAAAGCGAGGGGGGAATCGAGACCCAGTACTTC TRBV6-1 many TRBJ2-5 -
CSARDVADPYEQYF TGCAGTGCTAGAGATGTGGCGGACCCCTACGAGCAGTACTTC TRBV20-1 many TRBJ2-7 -
CASSQVPGGEQYF TGTGCCAGCAGCCAAGTCCCGGGGGGGGAGCAGTACTTC TRBV3-1 - TRBJ2-7 TRBD2
CASSLGGRIETQYF TGTGCCAGCAGTTTAGGGGGACGGATAGAGACCCAGTACTTC TRBV12-3/TRBV12-4 many TRBJ2-5 -
CASRLTGGSYEQYF TGCGCCAGCAGATTGACAGGGGGCTCCTACGAGCAGTACTTC TRBV5-1 many TRBJ2-7 TRBD1
CSALGERLSHEQFF TGCAGTGCCCTCGGGGAGAGGCTGTCTCATGAGCAGTTCTTC TRBV20-1 many TRBJ2-1 -
CASSFWARREETQYF TGTGCCAGCAGCTTTTGGGCACGGCGAGAAGAGACCCAGTACTTC TRBV7-2 many TRBJ2-5 -
CASRGPGGNTEAFF TGTGCCAGCAGGGGTCCTGGGGGAAACACTGAAGCTTTCTTT TRBV6-2/TRBV6-3 many TRBJ1-1 -
CASSLTQAAGIDTGELFF TGTGCCAGCAGCTTAACGCAAGCGGCGGGGATTGACACCGGGGAGCTGTTTTTT TRBV7-3 many TRBJ2-2 -
CASSLGGTGSVYEQFF TGCGCCAGCAGCTTGGGGGGGACAGGGTCGGTTTATGAGCAGTTCTTC TRBV5-1 many TRBJ2-1 TRBD1
CASSRSGFYGYTF TGTGCCAGCAGCCGATCGGGGTTCTATGGCTACACCTTC TRBV28 many TRBJ1-2 -
CASSSRTVSYEQYF TGTGCCAGCAGCTCCCGGACCGTCTCCTACGAGCAGTACTTC TRBV3-1 many TRBJ2-7 -
CASSWRADLYEQYF TGTGCCAGCAGCTGGCGGGCAGATCTCTACGAGCAGTACTTC TRBV7-2 - TRBJ2-7 -
CSATNRDPSGNTIYF TGCAGTGCGACTAACAGGGACCCTTCTGGAAACACCATATATTTT TRBV20-1 many TRBJ1-3 -